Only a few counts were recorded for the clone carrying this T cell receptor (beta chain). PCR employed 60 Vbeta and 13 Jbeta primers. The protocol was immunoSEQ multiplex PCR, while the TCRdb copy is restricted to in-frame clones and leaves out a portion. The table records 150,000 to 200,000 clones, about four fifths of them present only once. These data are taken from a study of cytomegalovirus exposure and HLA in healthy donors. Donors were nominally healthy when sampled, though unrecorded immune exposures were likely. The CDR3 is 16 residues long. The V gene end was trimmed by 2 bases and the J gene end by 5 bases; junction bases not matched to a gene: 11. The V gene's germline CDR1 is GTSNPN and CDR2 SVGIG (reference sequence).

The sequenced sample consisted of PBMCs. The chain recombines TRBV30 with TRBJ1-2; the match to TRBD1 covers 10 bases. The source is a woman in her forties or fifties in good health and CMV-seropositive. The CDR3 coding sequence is TGTGCCTGGAGTATCGACCGCGGGACAGGGGTTTATGGCTACACCTTC. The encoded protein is CAWSIDRGTGVYGYTF.